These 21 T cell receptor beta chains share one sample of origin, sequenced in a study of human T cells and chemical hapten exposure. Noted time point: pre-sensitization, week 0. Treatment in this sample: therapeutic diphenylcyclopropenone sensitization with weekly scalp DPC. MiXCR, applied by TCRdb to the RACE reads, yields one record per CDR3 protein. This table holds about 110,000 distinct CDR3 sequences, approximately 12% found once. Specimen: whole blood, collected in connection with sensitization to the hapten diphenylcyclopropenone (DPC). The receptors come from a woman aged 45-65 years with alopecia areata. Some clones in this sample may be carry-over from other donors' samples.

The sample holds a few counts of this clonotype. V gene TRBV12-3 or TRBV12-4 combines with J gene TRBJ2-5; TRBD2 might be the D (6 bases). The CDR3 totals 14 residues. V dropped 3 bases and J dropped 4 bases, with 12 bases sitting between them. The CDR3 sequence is CASSFPSARETQYF. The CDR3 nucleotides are TGTGCCAGCAGTTTCCCTAGCGCCCGAGAGACCCAGTACTTC.

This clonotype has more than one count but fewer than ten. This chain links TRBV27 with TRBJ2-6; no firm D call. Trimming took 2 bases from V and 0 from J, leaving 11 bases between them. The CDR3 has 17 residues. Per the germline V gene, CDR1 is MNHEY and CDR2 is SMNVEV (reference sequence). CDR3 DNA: TGTGCCAGCAGTTTAGCAGGTCGAGTCTCTGGGGCCAACGTCCTGACTTTC. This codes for CASSLAGRVSGANVLTF.

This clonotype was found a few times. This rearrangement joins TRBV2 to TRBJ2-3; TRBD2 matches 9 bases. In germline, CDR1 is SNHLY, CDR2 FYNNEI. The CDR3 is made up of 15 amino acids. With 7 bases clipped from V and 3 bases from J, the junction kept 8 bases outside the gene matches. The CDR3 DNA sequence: TGTGCCAGCACTGGTGGGACTAGCAGTACAGATACGCAGTATTTT. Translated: CASTGGTSSTDTQYF.

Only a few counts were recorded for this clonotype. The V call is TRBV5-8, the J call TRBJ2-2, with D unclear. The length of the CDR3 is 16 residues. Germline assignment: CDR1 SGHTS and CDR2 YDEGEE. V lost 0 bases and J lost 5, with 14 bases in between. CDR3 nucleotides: TGTGCCAGCAGCTTGGCCCGTACGAGCCAGACCGGGGAGCTGTTTTTT. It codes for CASSLARTSQTGELFF.

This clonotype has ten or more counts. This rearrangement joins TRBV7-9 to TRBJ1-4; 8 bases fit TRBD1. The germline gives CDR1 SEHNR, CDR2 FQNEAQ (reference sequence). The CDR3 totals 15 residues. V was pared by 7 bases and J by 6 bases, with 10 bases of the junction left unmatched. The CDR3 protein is CASIDTGTGYEKLFF. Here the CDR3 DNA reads TGTGCCAGCATCGATACCGGGACAGGATATGAAAAACTGTTTTTT.

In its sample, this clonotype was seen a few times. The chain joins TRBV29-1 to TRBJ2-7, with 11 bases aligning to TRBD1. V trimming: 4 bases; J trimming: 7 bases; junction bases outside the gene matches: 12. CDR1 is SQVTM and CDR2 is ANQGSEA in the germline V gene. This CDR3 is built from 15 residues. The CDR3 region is CSVGTHGQGAEEQYF. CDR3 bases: TGCAGCGTTGGGACACATGGACAGGGGGCGGAAGAGCAGTACTTC.

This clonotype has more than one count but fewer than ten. The CDR3 reads CASSLTGAANTGELFF. The CDR3 DNA reads as TGTGCCAGCAGCTTAACCGGGGCCGCGAACACCGGGGAGCTGTTTTTT. The chain recombines TRBV7-2 with TRBJ2-2; D is perhaps TRBD1 or TRBD2 (5 bases each). Deletions cut 2 bases from V and 0 bases from J, with 10 bases between. This CDR3 is 16 amino acids long. The V gene's germline CDR1 is SGHTA and CDR2 FQGNSA.

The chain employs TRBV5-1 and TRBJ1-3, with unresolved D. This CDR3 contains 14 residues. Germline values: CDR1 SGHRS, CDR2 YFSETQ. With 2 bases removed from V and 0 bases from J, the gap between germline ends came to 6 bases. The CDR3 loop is CASSLGGSGNTIYF. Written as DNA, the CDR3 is TGCGCCAGCAGCTTAGGTGGCTCTGGAAACACCATATATTTT.

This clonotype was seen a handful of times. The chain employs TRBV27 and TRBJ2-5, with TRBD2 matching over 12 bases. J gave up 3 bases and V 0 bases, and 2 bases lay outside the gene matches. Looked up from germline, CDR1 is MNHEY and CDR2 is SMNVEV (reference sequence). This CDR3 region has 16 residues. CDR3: CASSLSTSGGKETQYF. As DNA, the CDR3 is TGTGCCAGCAGTTTATCGACTAGCGGGGGAAAAGAGACCCAGTACTTC.

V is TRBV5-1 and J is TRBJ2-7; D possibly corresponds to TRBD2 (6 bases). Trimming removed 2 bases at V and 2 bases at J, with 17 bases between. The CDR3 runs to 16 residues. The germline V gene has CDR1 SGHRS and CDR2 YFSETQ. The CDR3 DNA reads TGCGCCAGCAGCTTTTGGCGGGGAGACGGACCCTACGAGCAGTACTTC. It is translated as CASSFWRGDGPYEQYF.

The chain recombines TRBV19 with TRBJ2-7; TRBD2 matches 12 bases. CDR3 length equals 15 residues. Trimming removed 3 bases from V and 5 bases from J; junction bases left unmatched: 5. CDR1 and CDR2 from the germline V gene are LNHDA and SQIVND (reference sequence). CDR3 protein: CASSIRLAGVNEQYF. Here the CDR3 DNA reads TGTGCCAGTAGTATCCGACTAGCGGGAGTAAACGAGCAGTACTTC.

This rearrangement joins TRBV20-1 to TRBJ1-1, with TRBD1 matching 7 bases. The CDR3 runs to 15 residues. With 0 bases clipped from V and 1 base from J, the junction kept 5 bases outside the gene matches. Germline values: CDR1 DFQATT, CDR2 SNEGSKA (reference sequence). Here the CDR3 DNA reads TGCAGTGCTAGAGAAGGGGGCAAGGGGAACACTGAAGCTTTCTTT. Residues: CSAREGGKGNTEAFF.

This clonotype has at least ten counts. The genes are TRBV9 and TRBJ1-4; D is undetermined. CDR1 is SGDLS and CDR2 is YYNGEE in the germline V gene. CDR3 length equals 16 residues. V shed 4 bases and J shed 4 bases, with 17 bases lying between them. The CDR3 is CASSPNLIPGNEKLFF. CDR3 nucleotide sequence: TGTGCCAGCAGCCCAAATCTAATTCCGGGTAATGAAAAACTGTTTTTT.

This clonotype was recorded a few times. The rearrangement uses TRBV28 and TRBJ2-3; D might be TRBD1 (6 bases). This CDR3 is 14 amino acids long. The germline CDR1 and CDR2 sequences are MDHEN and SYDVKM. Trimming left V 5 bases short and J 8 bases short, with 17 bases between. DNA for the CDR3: TGTGCCAGCAGTCTAGAGACCAGGGGAGCTACGCAGTATTTT. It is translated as CASSLETRGATQYF.

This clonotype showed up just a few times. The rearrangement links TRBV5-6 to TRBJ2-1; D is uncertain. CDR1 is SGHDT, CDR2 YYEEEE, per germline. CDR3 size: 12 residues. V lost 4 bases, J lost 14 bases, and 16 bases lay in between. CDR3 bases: TGTGCCAGCAGCACCCCCGCCCGGCCGAAGTTCTTC. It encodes CASSTPARPKFF.

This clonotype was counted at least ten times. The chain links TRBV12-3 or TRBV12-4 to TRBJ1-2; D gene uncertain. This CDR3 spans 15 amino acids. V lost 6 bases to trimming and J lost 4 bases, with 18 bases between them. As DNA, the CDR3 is TGTGCCAGCAGCCCACGGGCCCGAATCTTCTATGGCTACACCTTC. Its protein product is CASSPRARIFYGYTF.

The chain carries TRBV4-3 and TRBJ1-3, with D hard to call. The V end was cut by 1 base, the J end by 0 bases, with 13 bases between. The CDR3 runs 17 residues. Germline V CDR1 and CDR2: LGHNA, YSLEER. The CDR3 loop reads CASSQGVTADSGNTIYF. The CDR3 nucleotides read TGCGCCAGCAGCCAAGGAGTCACGGCGGACTCTGGAAACACCATATATTTT.

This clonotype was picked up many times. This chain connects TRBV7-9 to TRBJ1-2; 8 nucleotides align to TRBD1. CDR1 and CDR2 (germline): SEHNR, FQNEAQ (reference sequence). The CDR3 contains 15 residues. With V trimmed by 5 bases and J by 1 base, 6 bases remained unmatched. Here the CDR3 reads CASSPGQALNYGYTF. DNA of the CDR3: TGTGCCAGCAGCCCGGGACAGGCCCTTAACTATGGCTACACCTTC.

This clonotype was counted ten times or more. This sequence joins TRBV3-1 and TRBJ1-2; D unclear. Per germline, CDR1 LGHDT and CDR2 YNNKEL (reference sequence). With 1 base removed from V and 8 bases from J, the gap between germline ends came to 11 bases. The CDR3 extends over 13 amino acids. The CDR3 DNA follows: TGTGCCAGCAGCCAAGTAATAGGGAGCGGCTACACCTTC. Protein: CASSQVIGSGYTF. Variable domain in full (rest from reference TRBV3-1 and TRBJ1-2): DTAVSQTPKYLVTQMGNDKSIKCEQNLGHDTMYWYKQDSKKFLKIMFSYNNKELIINETVPNRFSPKSPDKAHLNLHINSLELGDSAVYFCASSQVIGSGYTFGSGTRLTVV.

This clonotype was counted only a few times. CDR3 residues: CASSPTGGNYGYTF. For the CDR3, the DNA is TGTGCCAGCTCACCAACGGGAGGCAACTATGGCTACACCTTC. The chain uses TRBV18 and TRBJ1-2; the D is unclear. The ends were cut back, 2 bases at V and 2 bases at J, with 9 bases in the middle. The CDR3 has 14 residues. Looked up from germline, CDR1 is KGHSH and CDR2 is LQKENI.

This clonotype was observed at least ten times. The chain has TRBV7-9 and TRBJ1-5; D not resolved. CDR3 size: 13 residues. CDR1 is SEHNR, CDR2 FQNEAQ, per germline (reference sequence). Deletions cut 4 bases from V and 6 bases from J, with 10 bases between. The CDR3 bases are TGTGCCAGCAGCTCTGGGGAGGGTCAGCCCCAGCATTTT. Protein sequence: CASSSGEGQPQHF.